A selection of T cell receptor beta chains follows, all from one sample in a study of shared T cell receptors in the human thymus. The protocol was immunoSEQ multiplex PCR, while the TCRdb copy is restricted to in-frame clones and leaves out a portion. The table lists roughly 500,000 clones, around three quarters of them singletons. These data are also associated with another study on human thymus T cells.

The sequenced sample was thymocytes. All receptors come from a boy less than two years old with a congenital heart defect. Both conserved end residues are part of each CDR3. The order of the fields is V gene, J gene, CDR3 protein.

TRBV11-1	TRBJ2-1	CASSRRDRGRFSSYNEQFF
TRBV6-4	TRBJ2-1	CASSDSLGDEQFF
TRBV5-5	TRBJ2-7	CASSLSTFYEQYF
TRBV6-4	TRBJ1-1	CASRGRGRAMNTEAFF
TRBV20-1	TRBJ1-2	CSGEGFNGYTF
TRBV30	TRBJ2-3	CAWGPLVGEVEDTQYF
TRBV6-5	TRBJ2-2	CASSPGTGSSGELFF
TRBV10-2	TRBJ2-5	CATGDRAGRGETQYF
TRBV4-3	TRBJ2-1	CASSPEAVGIRSYNEQFF
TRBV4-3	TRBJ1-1	CASSQDPPGRYTEAFF
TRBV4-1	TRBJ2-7	CASSQTSSRNPYEQYF
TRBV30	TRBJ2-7	CAWRGQGLSNEQYF
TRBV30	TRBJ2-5	CAWSVPPLGIGDQETQYF
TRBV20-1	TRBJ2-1	CSARVDEQFF
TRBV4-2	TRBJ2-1	CASGAGVPDEQFF
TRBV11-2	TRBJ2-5	CASSLVGGRVQETQYF
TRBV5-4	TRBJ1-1	CASSLVRDRGVPLGTEAFF
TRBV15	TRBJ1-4	CATSGARGTNEKLFF
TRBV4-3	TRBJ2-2	CASSQDIEAGALNTGELFF
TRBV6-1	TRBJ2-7	CASFWRAGRPSEQYF
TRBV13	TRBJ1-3	CASSGRMSGNTIYF
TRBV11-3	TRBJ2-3	CASSGRGTDTQYF
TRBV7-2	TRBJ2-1	CASSLRVAGWYNEQFF
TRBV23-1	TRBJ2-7	CARMGMSGCYEQYF
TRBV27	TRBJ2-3	CASSSLKLATSTDTQYF
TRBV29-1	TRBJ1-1	CSASRDSDGQTEAFF
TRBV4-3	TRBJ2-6	CASSPGTAGANVLTF
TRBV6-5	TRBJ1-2	CASSYSLQNYGYTF
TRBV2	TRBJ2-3	CASSEAPSPSGTDTQYF
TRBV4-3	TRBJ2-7	CASSQDFTSGKNEQYF
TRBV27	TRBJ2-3	CASSTRQGRTDTQYF
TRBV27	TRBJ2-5	CASKPGTGGLWETQYF
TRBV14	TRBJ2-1	CASSRGRTSIYNEQFF
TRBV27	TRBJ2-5	CASKAGGLETQYF
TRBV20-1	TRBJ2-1	CSAPTGDEQFF
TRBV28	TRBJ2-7	CASRPGQGAPYEQYF
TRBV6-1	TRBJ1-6	CASSGPPMRSYNSPLHF
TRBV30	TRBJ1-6	CAWSAASSYNSPLHF
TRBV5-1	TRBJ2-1	CASSLELAGEREQFF
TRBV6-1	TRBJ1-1	CASSERAAFF
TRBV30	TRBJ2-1	CAWRKRREYGEQFF
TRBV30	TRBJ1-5	CAWSVGGRDQPQHF
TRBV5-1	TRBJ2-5	CASSSGLAGHWETQYF
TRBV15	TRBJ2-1	CATSRASLTSGSPTYNEQFF
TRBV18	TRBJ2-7	CASSPRSDRGRPYEQYF
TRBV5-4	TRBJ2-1	CASRPSGFSYNEQFF
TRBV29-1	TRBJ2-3	CSVEDQASSGTTDTQYF
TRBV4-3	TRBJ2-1	CASCIEREGKDNEQFF
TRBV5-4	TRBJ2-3	CASSQSPPPSEATDTQYF
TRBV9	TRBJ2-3	CASSEAATGDTQYF
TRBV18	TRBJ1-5	CASSRTRNQPQHF
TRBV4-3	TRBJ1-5	CASSQDPPNSSNQPQHF